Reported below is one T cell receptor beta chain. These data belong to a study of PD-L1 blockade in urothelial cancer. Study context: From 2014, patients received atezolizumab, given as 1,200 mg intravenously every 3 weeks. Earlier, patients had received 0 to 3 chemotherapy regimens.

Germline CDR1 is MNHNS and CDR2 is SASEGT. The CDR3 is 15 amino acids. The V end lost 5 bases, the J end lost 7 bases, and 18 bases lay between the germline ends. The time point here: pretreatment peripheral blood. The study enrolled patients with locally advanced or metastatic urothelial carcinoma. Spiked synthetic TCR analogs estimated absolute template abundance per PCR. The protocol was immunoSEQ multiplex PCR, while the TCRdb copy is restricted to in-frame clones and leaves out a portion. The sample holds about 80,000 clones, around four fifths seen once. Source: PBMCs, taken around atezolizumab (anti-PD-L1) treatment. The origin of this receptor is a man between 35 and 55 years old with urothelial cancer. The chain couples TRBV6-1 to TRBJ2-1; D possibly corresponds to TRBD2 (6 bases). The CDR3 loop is CASSRVAAQGNEQFF. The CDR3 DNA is TGTGCCAGCAGTAGAGTAGCGGCCCAAGGGAATGAGCAGTTCTTC.